Listed below are T cell receptor beta chains from one sample, sequenced in a study of T-cell memory formation after mild COVID-19. TCRdb used MiXCR to reprocess the 5' RACE reads, holding one entry per CDR3 protein. The sample carries 580,000 or so distinct CDR3 sequences, approximately 15% recorded once. The source material was PBMCs or a T cell subset sorted from them (not recorded which). These receptors were collected from an adult woman who had mild COVID-19 (a few samples of this study predate the infection). Cell type and time point are not known. CDR3s include the opening cysteine and the closing phenylalanine or tryptophan. The D gene is left open where the match is weak. Not every row has a clone size; where given, it reads once, few, many or a size class.

TRBD1 | TRBJ2-1 | TRBV27 | few | CASSRQGSYNEQFF | TGTGCCAGCAGCCGACAGGGGAGCTACAATGAGCAGTTCTTC
TRBD2 | TRBJ2-3 | TRBV3-1 | NA | CASSQGTSGNTDTQYF | TGTGCCAGCAGCCAAGGGACTAGCGGAAACACAGATACGCAGTATTTT
NA | TRBJ1-1 | TRBV7-3 | NA | CASGGGARTEAFF | TGTGCCAGCGGTGGAGGGGCCCGGACTGAAGCTTTCTTT
NA | TRBJ2-5 | TRBV30 | many | CAWSVGGPETQYF | TGTGCCTGGAGTGTCGGGGGCCCAGAGACCCAGTACTTC
NA | TRBJ2-1 | TRBV7-8 | many | CASSLAGDVVSYNEQFF | TGTGCCAGCAGCTTAGCGGGGGACGTAGTCTCCTACAATGAGCAGTTCTTC
NA | TRBJ1-2 | TRBV15 | few | CATSRGEKRGYTF | TGTGCCACCAGCAGGGGCGAAAAGCGCGGCTACACCTTC
NA | TRBJ1-2 | TRBV7-2 | many | CASSFSSYGYTF | TGTGCCAGCAGCTTTTCGAGTTATGGCTACACCTTC
TRBD1 | TRBJ1-1 | TRBV5-1 | NA | CASSLETGIMAEAFF | TGCGCCAGCAGCTTGGAGACAGGGATTATGGCTGAAGCTTTCTTT
NA | TRBJ2-5 | TRBV2 | NA | CASSESAVLKTQHF | TGTGCCAGCAGTGAATCCGCGGTCTTGAAGACCCAGCACTTC
NA | TRBJ2-3 | TRBV5-1 | few | CASSLEVVSDTQYF | TGCGCCAGCAGCTTGGAGGTGGTCTCGGATACGCAGTATTTT
TRBD2 | TRBJ2-2 | TRBV10-2 | few | CASSVAGVVVGELFF | TGCGCCAGCAGTGTAGCGGGAGTTGTCGTAGGGGAGCTGTTTTTT
NA | TRBJ1-2 | TRBV6-5 | few | CASSITGLTGYTF | TGTGCCAGCAGCATTACAGGGCTTACGGGCTACACCTTC
NA | TRBJ2-6 | TRBV11-2 | many | CASSLSVAGANVLTF | TGTGCCAGCAGTTTATCCGTAGCCGGGGCCAACGTCCTGACTTTC
NA | TRBJ1-5 | TRBV2 | NA | CASRERARNQPQHF | TGTGCCAGCAGAGAGCGGGCCCGCAATCAGCCCCAGCATTTT
NA | TRBJ2-2 | TRBV6-5 | few | CASSYLGLVAGELFF | TGTGCCAGCAGTTACTTGGGCCTCGTAGCCGGGGAGCTGTTTTTT
NA | TRBJ2-7 | TRBV5-1 | few | CASSLGQQNYEQYF | TGCGCCAGCAGCTTGGGGCAGCAAAACTACGAGCAGTACTTC
NA | TRBJ1-1 | TRBV5-6 | NA | CASSSVDRIVNTEAFF | TGTGCCAGCAGCTCCGTAGACAGGATTGTGAACACTGAAGCTTTCTTT
NA | TRBJ2-1 | TRBV3-2 | NA | CASSQVNLNEQFF | TGTGCCAGCAGCCAAGTGAACTTAAATGAGCAGTTCTTC
TRBD2 | TRBJ2-1 | TRBV7-2 | NA | CASSYRERGGNNEQFF | TGTGCCAGCAGCTACCGTGAGCGGGGGGGGAACAATGAGCAGTTCTTC
NA | TRBJ1-1 | TRBV30 | NA | CAGKGQKTEAFF | TGTGCGGGGAAGGGGCAGAAGACTGAAGCTTTCTTT
NA | TRBJ2-3 | TRBV19 | NA | CASSPLRDTDTQYF | TGTGCCAGTAGTCCACTGCGGGACACAGATACGCAGTATTTT
NA | TRBJ1-1 | TRBV7-8 | NA | CASSQRRDPGWNTEAFF | TGTGCCAGCAGCCAGCGTCGGGACCCCGGATGGAACACTGAAGCTTTCTTT
TRBD2 | TRBJ2-2 | TRBV4-3 | few | CASSNGGGNTGELFF | TGCGCCAGCAGCAACGGGGGGGGTAACACCGGGGAGCTGTTTTTT
TRBD1 | TRBJ1-1 | TRBV7-6 | NA | CASSLWGQRNTEAFF | TGTGCCAGCAGCTTATGGGGACAGCGGAACACTGAAGCTTTCTTT
NA | TRBJ2-7 | TRBV10-3 | NA | CAISESNRYEQYF | TGTGCCATCAGTGAGTCGAATCGATACGAGCAGTACTTC
TRBD1 | TRBJ1-2 | TRBV13 | NA | CASRPGQGAYYGYTF | TGTGCCAGCAGACCGGGACAGGGGGCCTACTATGGCTACACCTTC
NA | TRBJ2-2 | TRBV7-9 | NA | CASTLKGSNTGELFF | TGTGCCAGCACTTTGAAGGGTTCCAACACCGGGGAGCTGTTTTTT
NA | TRBJ2-4 | TRBV7-9 | few | CASSLDQGSGKNIQYF | TGTGCCAGCAGCTTAGATCAGGGGAGCGGTAAAAACATTCAGTACTTC
NA | TRBJ1-2 | TRBV19 | few | CASSTLTGPTPVYGYTF | TGTGCCAGTAGTACCTTAACGGGACCGACGCCGGTCTATGGCTACACCTTC
NA | TRBJ2-5 | TRBV7-3 | many | CASSPGPGVETQYF | TGTGCCAGCAGCCCAGGCCCAGGGGTTGAGACCCAGTACTTC
TRBD1 | TRBJ2-5 | TRBV5-1 | NA | CASSQTGQGFETQYF | TGCGCCAGCAGCCAGACGGGACAGGGGTTCGAGACCCAGTACTTC
NA | TRBJ1-3 | TRBV21-1 | NA | CASSVRTAGNTIYF | TGTGCCAGCAGCGTCCGGACCGCTGGAAACACCATATATTTT
TRBD1 | TRBJ1-2 | TRBV20-1 | few | CSAAGQSYGYTF | TGCAGTGCCGCGGGACAGAGCTATGGCTACACCTTC
NA | TRBJ1-1 | TRBV12-3/TRBV12-4 | few | CASSTLLVQGAAFF | TGTGCCAGCAGCACTCTACTAGTACAGGGCGCAGCTTTCTTT
NA | TRBJ1-5 | TRBV10-3 | few | CAICWGSNQPQHF | TGTGCCATCTGTTGGGGTAGCAATCAGCCCCAGCATTTT
TRBD1 | TRBJ1-4 | TRBV27 | few | CASTQTGVSEKLFF | TGTGCCAGCACCCAAACAGGGGTTAGCGAAAAACTGTTTTTT
TRBD1 | TRBJ1-6 | TRBV7-2 | NA | CASSLGTGSSAPLHF | TGTGCCAGCAGCCTCGGGACAGGGTCATCGGCACCCCTCCACTTT
NA | TRBJ1-6 | TRBV5-1 | NA | CASSSGEGRPYNSPLHF | TGCGCCAGCAGCTCTGGGGAGGGGCGCCCTTATAATTCACCCCTCCACTTT
TRBD2 | TRBJ2-1 | TRBV7-9 | few | CASSLALSGSNNEQFF | TGTGCCAGCAGCTTAGCGTTAAGCGGGAGTAACAATGAGCAGTTCTTC
NA | TRBJ1-1 | TRBV29-1 | NA | CSAGERGEYTEAFF | TGCAGCGCCGGGGAAAGAGGGGAGTACACTGAAGCTTTCTTT
NA | TRBJ1-3 | TRBV7-2 | NA | CASSPDSLSGNTIYF | TGTGCCAGCAGCCCCGACAGTCTCTCTGGAAACACCATATATTTT
NA | TRBJ1-1 | TRBV5-5 | few | CASSRYENTEAFF | TGTGCCAGCAGCCGTTATGAGAACACTGAAGCTTTCTTT
TRBD1 | TRBJ1-1 | TRBV5-1 | few | CASSLGDSMNTEAFF | TGCGCCAGCAGCTTGGGGGACAGCATGAACACTGAAGCTTTCTTT
TRBD1 | TRBJ2-7 | TRBV6-1 | NA | CASSAPGQAYEQYF | TGTGCCAGCAGTGCCCCGGGACAGGCTTACGAGCAGTACTTC
TRBD1 | TRBJ1-5 | TRBV12-3/TRBV12-4 | NA | CASSSYVLGQGRSSNQPQHF | TGTGCCAGCAGTTCTTATGTTTTGGGACAGGGGAGAAGTAGCAATCAGCCCCAGCATTTT
NA | TRBJ1-1 | TRBV27 | NA | CASSFVGTLEAFF | TGTGCCAGCAGTTTTGTCGGGACACTTGAAGCTTTCTTT
NA | TRBJ2-3 | TRBV20-1 | NA | CSARDLARSSTDTQYF | TGCAGTGCTAGAGATCTAGCCAGGTCTAGCACAGATACGCAGTATTTT
NA | TRBJ1-1 | TRBV12-3/TRBV12-4 | NA | CASSFGGMDTEAFF | TGTGCCAGCAGTTTCGGGGGTATGGACACTGAAGCTTTCTTT
TRBD1 | TRBJ2-1 | TRBV9 | many | CASSAPGQGSYNEQFF | TGTGCCAGCAGCGCCCCGGGACAGGGCTCCTACAATGAGCAGTTCTTC
TRBD1 | TRBJ2-7 | TRBV18 | few | CASSPRTGGHEQYF | TGTGCCAGCTCACCGCGGACAGGAGGCCACGAGCAGTACTTC
NA | TRBJ1-4 | TRBV9 | NA | CASSPDPGRLFF | TGTGCCAGCAGCCCGGACCCAGGGAGGCTGTTTTTT
TRBD2 | TRBJ2-1 | TRBV5-1 | few | CASSATSGHTYNEQFF | TGCGCCAGCAGCGCAACTAGCGGGCATACCTACAATGAGCAGTTCTTC
NA | TRBJ2-3 | TRBV11-3 | few | CASSLASRGDTQYF | TGTGCCAGCAGCTTAGCAAGCCGGGGAGATACGCAGTATTTT
NA | TRBJ2-1 | TRBV5-1 | NA | CASSLAVIRTIMFF | TGCGCCAGCAGCTTGGCCGTTATTCGGACTATTATGTTCTTC
TRBD1 | TRBJ1-2 | TRBV7-9 | NA | CASSFPDRAGGYTF | TGTGCCAGCAGCTTCCCGGACAGGGCGGGTGGCTACACCTTC